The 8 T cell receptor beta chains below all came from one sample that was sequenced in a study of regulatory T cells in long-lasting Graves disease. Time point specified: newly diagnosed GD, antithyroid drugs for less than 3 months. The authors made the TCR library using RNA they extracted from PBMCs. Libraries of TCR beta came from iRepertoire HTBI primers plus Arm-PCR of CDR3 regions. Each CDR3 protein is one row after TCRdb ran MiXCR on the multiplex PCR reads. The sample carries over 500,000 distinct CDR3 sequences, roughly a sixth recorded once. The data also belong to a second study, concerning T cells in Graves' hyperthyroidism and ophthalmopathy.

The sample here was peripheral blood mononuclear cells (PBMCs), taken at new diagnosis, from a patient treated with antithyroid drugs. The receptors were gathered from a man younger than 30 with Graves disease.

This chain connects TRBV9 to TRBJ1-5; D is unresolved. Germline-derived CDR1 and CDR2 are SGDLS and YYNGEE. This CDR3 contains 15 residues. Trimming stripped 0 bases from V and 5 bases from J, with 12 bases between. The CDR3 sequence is CASSVGRGRDQPQHF. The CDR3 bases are TGTGCCAGCAGCGTAGGAAGAGGGCGGGATCAGCCCCAGCATTTT.

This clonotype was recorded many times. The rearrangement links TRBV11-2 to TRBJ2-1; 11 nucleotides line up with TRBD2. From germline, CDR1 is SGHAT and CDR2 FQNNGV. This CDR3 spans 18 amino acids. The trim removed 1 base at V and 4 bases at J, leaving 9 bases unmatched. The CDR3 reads CASSLGSGRTSGYNEQFF. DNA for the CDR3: TGTGCCAGCAGCTTAGGGTCGGGTAGGACTAGCGGGTACAATGAGCAGTTCTTC.

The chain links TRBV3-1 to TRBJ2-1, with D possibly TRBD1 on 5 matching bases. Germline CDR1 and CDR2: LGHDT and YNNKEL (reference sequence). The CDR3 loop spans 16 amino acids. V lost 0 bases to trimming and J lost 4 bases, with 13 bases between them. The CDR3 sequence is CASSQDRGRIYNEQFF. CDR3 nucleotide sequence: TGTGCCAGCAGCCAAGATAGGGGTCGGATTTACAATGAGCAGTTCTTC.

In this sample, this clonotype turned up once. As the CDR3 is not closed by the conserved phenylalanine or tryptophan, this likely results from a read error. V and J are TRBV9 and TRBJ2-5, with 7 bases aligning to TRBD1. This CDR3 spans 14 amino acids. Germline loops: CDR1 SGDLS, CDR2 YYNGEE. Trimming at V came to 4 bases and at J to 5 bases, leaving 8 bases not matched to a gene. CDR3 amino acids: CASSLAQGRETQYS. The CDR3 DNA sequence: TGTGCCAGCAGCCTAGCACAGGGGCGGGAGACCCAGTACTCC.

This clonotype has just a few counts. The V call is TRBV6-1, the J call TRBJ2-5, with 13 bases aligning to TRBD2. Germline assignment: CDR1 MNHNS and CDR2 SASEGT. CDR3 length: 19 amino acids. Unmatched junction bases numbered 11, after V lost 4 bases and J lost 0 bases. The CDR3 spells CASSAGLAGRGMYQETQYF. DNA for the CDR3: TGTGCCAGCAGTGCGGGACTAGCGGGAAGGGGAATGTACCAAGAGACCCAGTACTTC.

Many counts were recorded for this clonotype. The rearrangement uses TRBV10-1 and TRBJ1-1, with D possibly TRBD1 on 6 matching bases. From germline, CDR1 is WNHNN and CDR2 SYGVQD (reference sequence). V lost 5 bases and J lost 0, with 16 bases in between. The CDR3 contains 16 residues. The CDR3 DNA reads TGCGCCAGCAGTCCGGGAGACAGGCCACTGAACACTGAAGCTTTCTTT. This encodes CASSPGDRPLNTEAFF.

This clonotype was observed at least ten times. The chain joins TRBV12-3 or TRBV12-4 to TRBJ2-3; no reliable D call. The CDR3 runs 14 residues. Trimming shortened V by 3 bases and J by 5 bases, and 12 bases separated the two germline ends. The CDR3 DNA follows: TGTGCCAGCAGTTTCAATCCCGGCGGAGATACGCAGTATTTT. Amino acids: CASSFNPGGDTQYF.

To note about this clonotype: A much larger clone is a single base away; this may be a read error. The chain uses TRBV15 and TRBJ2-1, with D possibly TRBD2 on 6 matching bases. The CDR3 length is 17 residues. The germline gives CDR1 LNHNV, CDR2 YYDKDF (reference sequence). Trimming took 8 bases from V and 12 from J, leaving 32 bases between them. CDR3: CATRTFPSARGVGGQFF. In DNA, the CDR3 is TGTGCCACCCGTACCTTTCCTAGCGCCAGAGGGGTCGGTGGGCAGTTCTTC. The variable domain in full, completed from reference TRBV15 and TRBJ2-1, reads DAMVIQNPRYQVTQFGKPVTLSCSQTLNHNVMYWYQQKSSQAPKLLFHYYDKDFNNEADTPDNFQSRRPNTSFCFLDIRSPGLGDTAMYLCATRTFPSARGVGGQFFGPGTRLTVL.